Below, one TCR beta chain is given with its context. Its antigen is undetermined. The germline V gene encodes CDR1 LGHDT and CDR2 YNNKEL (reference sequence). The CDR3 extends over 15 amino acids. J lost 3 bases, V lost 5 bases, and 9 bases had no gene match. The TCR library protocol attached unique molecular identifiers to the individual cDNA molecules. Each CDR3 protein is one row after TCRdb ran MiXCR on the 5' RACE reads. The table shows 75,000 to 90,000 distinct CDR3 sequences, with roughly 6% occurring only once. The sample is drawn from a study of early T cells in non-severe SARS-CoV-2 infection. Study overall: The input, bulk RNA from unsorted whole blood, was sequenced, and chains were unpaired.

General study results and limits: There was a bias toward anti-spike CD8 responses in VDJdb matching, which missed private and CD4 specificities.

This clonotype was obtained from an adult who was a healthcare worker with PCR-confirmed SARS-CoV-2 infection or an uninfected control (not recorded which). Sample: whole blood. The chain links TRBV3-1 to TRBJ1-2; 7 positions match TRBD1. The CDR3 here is CASSNQLGGDYGYTF. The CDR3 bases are TGTGCCAGCAGCAACCAATTAGGGGGCGACTATGGCTACACCTTC.